This entry concerns a single TCR beta chain. This sample is part of a study of cytomegalovirus exposure and HLA in healthy donors. TCRdb's table, derived via immunoSEQ multiplex PCR, lists solely in-frame clones and lacks some. The sample has around 300,000 clones, about 86% seen once. The CDR3 sequence is 14 residues long. The ends lost 5 bases at V and 4 bases at J; junction bases unmatched: 7. Per the germline V gene, CDR1 is GTSNPN and CDR2 is SVGIG (reference sequence). This receptor was obtained from a woman in her late teens or twenties in good health and CMV-seronegative. This chain connects TRBV30 to TRBJ2-7; 11 nucleotides match TRBD2. Material for sequencing was PBMCs. The CDR3 DNA reads as TGTGCCTGGGACACTAGCGGGAGTCTATACGAGCAGTACTTC. Translating gives CAWDTSGSLYEQYF.